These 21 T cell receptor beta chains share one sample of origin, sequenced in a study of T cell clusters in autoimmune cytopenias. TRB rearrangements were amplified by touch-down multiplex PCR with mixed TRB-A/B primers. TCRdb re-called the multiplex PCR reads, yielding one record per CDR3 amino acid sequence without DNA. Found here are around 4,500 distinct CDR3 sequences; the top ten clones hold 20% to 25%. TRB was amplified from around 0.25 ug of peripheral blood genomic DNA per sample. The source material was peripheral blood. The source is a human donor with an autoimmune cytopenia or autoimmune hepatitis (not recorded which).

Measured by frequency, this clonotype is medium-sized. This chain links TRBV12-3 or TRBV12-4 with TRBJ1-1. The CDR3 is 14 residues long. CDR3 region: CASSLRVGGGTTFF.

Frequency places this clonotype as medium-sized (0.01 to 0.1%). CDR3: CALDRLGSQETQYF. V usage is TRBV30 and J usage is TRBJ2-5. CDR1 is GTSNPN and CDR2 is SVGIG in the germline V gene (reference sequence). The CDR3 sequence is 14 residues long.

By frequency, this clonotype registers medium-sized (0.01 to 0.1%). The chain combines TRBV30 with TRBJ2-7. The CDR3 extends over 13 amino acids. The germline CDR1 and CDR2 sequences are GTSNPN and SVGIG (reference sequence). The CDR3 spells CAWSVGFSYEQYF.

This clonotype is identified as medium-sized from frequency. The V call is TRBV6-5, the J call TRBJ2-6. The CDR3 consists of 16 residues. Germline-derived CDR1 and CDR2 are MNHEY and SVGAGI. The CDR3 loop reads CASSYGKISGANVLTF.

The CDR3: CASSSPSGGPYNEQFF. The chain uses TRBV28 and TRBJ2-1; TCRdb picks TRBD2, but there is no DNA to check that call. Germline CDR1 and CDR2: MDHEN and SYDVKM. This CDR3 contains 16 residues.

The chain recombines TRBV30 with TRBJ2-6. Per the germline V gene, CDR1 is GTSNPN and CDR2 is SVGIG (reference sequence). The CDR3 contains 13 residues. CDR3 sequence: CAWTVSGANVLTF.

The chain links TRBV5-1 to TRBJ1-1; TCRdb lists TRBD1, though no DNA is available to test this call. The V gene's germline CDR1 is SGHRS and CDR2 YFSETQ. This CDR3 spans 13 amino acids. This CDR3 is CASSLTGGPEAFF.

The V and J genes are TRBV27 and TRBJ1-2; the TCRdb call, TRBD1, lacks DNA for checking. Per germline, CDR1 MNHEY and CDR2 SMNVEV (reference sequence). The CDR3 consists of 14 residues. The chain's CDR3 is CASSLLGAGESYTF.

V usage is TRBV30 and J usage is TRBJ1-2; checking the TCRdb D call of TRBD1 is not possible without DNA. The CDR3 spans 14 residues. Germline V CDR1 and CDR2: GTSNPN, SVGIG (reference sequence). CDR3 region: CAWSRDRGDYGYTF.

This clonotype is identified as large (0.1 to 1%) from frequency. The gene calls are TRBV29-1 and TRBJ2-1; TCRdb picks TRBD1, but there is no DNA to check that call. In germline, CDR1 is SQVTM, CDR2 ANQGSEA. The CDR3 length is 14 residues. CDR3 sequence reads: CSVVGGSSYNEQFF.

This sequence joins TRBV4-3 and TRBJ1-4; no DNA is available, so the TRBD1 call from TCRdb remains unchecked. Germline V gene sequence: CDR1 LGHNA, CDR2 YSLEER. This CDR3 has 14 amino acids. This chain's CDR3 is CASSQPPQTEKLFF.

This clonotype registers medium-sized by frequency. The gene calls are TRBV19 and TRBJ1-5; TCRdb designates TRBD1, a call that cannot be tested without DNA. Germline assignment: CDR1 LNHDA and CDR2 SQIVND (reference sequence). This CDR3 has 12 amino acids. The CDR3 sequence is CASSPPVQPQHF.

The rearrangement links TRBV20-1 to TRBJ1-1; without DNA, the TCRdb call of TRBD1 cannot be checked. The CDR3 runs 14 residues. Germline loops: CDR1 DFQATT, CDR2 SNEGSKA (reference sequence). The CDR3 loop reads CSATTGAMNTEAFF.

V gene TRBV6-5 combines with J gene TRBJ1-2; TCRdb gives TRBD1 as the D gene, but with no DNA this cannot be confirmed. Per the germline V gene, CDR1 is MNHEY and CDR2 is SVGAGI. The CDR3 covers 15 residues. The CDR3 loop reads CASSQSGTGNYGYTF.

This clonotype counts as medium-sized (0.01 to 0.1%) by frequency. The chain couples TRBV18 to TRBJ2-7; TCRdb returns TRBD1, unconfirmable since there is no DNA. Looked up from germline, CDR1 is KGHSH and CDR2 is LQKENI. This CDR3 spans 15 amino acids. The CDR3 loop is CASSPLDRSGYEQYF.

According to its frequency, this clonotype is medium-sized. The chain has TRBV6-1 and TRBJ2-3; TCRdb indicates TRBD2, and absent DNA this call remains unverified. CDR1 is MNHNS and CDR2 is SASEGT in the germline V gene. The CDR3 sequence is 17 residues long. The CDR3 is CASRTSGGLLSTDTQYF.

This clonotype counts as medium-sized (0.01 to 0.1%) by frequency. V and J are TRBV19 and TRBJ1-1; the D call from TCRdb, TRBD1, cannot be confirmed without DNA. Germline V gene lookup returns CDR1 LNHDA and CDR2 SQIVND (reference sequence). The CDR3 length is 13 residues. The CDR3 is CASSIVTGTEAFF.

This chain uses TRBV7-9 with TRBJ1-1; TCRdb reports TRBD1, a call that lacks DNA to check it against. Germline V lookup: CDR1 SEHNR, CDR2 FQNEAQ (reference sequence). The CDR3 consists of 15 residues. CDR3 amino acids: CASSSSWAENTEAFF.

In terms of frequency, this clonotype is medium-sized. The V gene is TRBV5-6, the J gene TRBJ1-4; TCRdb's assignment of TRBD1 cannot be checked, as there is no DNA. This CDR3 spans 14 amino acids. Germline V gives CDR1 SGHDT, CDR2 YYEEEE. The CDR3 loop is CASSLEAAGEKLFF.

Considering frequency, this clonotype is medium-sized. The CDR3 protein is CASSFFAQETQYF. The V and J genes are TRBV5-4 and TRBJ2-5. The germline gives CDR1 SGHNT, CDR2 YYREEE (reference sequence). The CDR3 consists of 13 residues. The whole variable domain, remainder taken from reference TRBV5-4 and TRBJ2-5, is ETGVTQSPTHLIKTRGQQVTLRCSSQSGHNTVSWYQQALGQGPQFIFQYYREEENGRGNFPPRFSGLQFPNYSSELNVNALELDDSALYLCASSFFAQETQYFGPGTRLLVL.

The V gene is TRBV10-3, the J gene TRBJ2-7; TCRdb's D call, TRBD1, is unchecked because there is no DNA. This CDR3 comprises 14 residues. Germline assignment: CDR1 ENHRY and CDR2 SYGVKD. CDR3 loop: CAISGDRAGYEQYF.